The 20 T cell receptor beta chains below come from one sample, sequenced in a study of cytomegalovirus exposure and HLA in healthy donors (dated by TCRdb to 2016 to 2017). Preparation of the library involved the immunoSEQ multiplex PCR assay. The multiplex PCR relied on a mix of 60 forward primers for TCR Vbeta segments and 13 reverse primers for TCR Jbeta segments. What TCRdb holds here is the immuneACCESS table cut down to in-frame rearrangements. Part of the clones is not present; checked against another copy, under half of the missing clones reflect an unresolved V gene, and the others are unexplained. The sample yields roughly 45,000 clones; 51% were counted once. Together, the top ten hold around 6% of the sample. The sequencing input was PBMCs. The receptors come from a man aged 60 to 69 in good health and CMV-seronegative.

DNA of the CDR3: TGTGCCAGCAGTGTTTCGGCAGGGGCGGCGTACACCTTC. This codes for CASSVSAGAAYTF. This chain links TRBV25-1 with TRBJ1-2; D perhaps matches TRBD1 (6 bases). This CDR3 contains 13 residues. Trimming removed 4 bases at V and 11 bases at J, with 17 bases between. Germline CDR1 MGHDK, CDR2 SYGVNS.

This chain joins TRBV6-1 and TRBJ1-1; D unclear. Trimming pared 0 bases from V and 4 bases from J, leaving 6 bases between. The CDR3 contains 13 residues. CDR1 MNHNS and CDR2 SASEGT come from the germline V gene. CDR3 DNA: TGTGCCAGCAGTGAAGCTCAGGCCACTGAAGCTTTCTTT. Translating gives CASSEAQATEAFF.

This clone has more than one count but fewer than ten. J is TRBJ1-2 and V is TRBV19; possible D gene TRBD1, 5 bases. The germline V gene has CDR1 LNHDA and CDR2 SQIVND (reference sequence). Trimming left V 3 bases short and J 8 bases short, with 13 bases between. CDR3 size: 13 residues. In DNA form, the CDR3 reads TGTGCCAGTAGTATCTCTCTACAGGCGGGCTACACCTTC. Translated: CASSISLQAGYTF.

V is TRBV7-2 and J is TRBJ2-5, with D maybe TRBD1 (7 bases). V was pared by 3 bases and J by 1 base, with 9 bases between. Germline values: CDR1 SGHTA, CDR2 FQGNSA. The CDR3 contains 14 residues. CDR3: CASSFQGGQETQYF. CDR3 in DNA: TGTGCCAGCAGCTTCCAGGGGGGCCAAGAGACCCAGTACTTC.

This chain joins TRBV1 and TRBJ2-3; the table's D call TRBD2 went unverified against the DNA. TRBV1 is a pseudogene segment. CDR3 size: 16 residues. This CDR3 reads CTSITRTSGRLDTQYF. The CDR3 nucleotides read TGCACCAGCATCACTAGGACTAGCGGGAGACTAGATACGCAGTATTTT.

This clone has just a few counts. The chain uses TRBV2 and TRBJ2-2; TRBD2 agrees at 7 bases. Germline CDR1 and CDR2: SNHLY and FYNNEI. There are 14 residues in the CDR3. The V and J ends lost 3 bases and 5 bases, in that order; junction bases with no gene match: 3. For the CDR3, the DNA is TGTGCCAGCAGTGAGCGACTAGCTACCGGGGAGCTGTTTTTT. Its protein product is CASSERLATGELFF. Drawing the rest from reference TRBV2 and TRBJ2-2, the complete variable domain is EPEVTQTPSHQVTQMGQEVILRCVPISNHLYFYWYRQILGQKVEFLVSFYNNEISEKSEIFDDQFSVERPDGSNFTLKIRSTKLEDSAMYFCASSERLATGELFFGEGSRLTVL.

This clone turned up a few times. The V gene is TRBV28, the J gene TRBJ1-5; D not resolved. The V gene's germline CDR1 is MDHEN and CDR2 SYDVKM. V shed 6 bases and J shed 6 bases, with 9 bases lying between them. The CDR3 totals 12 residues. CDR3 DNA sequence: TGTGCCAGCAGCCCCGTAGCTCAGCCCCAGCATTTT. This translates into CASSPVAQPQHF.

This clone was seen a handful of times. The rearrangement uses TRBV27 and TRBJ2-1; 7 bases fit TRBD2. V dropped 5 bases and J dropped 12; count of bases not matched to a gene: 13. Germline V lookup: CDR1 MNHEY, CDR2 SMNVEV (reference sequence). This CDR3 region has 14 residues. CDR3 sequence reads: CASSTEPGLLRQFF. The CDR3 DNA is TGTGCCAGCAGTACGGAGCCGGGACTACTAAGGCAGTTCTTC.

The chain employs TRBV5-4 and TRBJ2-3; maybe TRBD2 (6 bases). V shed 6 bases and J shed 4 bases, with 21 bases lying between them. CDR3 length equals 16 residues. Germline CDR1 SGHNT, CDR2 YYREEE (reference sequence). CDR3 region: CASTPDLTGLSDTQYF. DNA of the CDR3: TGTGCCAGCACACCCGACCTCACGGGACTTTCAGATACGCAGTATTTT.

The chain carries TRBV18 and TRBJ2-5, with TRBD2 matching over 8 bases. The CDR3 length is 14 residues. Germline values: CDR1 KGHSH, CDR2 LQKENI. Losses at the gene ends were 8 bases for V and 5 bases for J; bases not matched to a gene: 10. CDR3 residues: CASRTGGSVETQYF. Written as DNA, the CDR3 is TGTGCCAGCCGCACGGGGGGGAGTGTGGAGACCCAGTACTTC.

This rearrangement joins TRBV10-3 to TRBJ2-3, with D maybe TRBD1 (5 bases). There are 12 residues in the CDR3. V was clipped by 6 bases and J by 3 bases, with 7 bases between them. The germline V gene has CDR1 ENHRY and CDR2 SYGVKD. In nucleotides, the CDR3 is TGTGCCATCAGCCAGGGAACAGATACGCAGTATTTT. This codes for CAISQGTDTQYF.

This chain joins TRBV6-1 and TRBJ2-2; D remains unclear. V was pared by 6 bases and J by 2 bases, with 7 bases between. Germline CDR1 reads MNHNS; CDR2 reads SASEGT. This CDR3 is 13 amino acids long. CDR3 bases: TGTGCCAGCAGGGCAGTAAACACCGGGGAGCTGTTTTTT. Encoded protein: CASRAVNTGELFF.

In nucleotides, the CDR3 is TGTGCCAGCAGCTCTCCGGGACTAGCGTACTACGAGCAGTACTTC. Translated, it gives CASSSPGLAYYEQYF. This chain joins TRBV7-6 and TRBJ2-7; 10 bases are a match to TRBD2. The CDR3 contains 15 residues. Germline trimming cut 4 bases from V and 3 bases from J; bases unmatched to any gene: 6. Germline CDR1 and CDR2: SGHVS and FNYEAQ.

The V call is TRBV5-1, the J call TRBJ1-1; 7 nucleotides line up with TRBD1. The CDR3 contains 16 residues. V lost 4 bases to trimming and J lost 0 bases; unmatched junction nucleotides: 9. Germline-derived CDR1 and CDR2 are SGHRS and YFSETQ. The CDR3 loop is CASSRQGLDMNTEAFF. The CDR3, as DNA: TGCGCCAGCAGCCGACAGGGATTGGATATGAACACTGAAGCTTTCTTT.

V is TRBV27 and J is TRBJ2-1, with 8 positions matching TRBD2. From germline, CDR1 is MNHEY and CDR2 SMNVEV (reference sequence). The CDR3 loop spans 16 amino acids. V lost 6 bases to trimming and J lost 10 bases; unmatched junction nucleotides: 17. CDR3 in amino acids: CASSHFLASGLGEQFF. The CDR3 region has the DNA TGTGCCAGCAGCCACTTTTTGGCTAGCGGGCTCGGGGAGCAGTTCTTC.

The chain has TRBV27 and TRBJ1-1; 7 bases agree with TRBD1. CDR3 size: 14 residues. In germline, CDR1 is MNHEY, CDR2 SMNVEV (reference sequence). V was clipped by 7 bases and J by 4 bases; unmatched bases: 9. CDR3 region: CASKNRGPGTEAFF. The CDR3 region has the DNA TGTGCCAGCAAAAACAGGGGCCCTGGCACTGAAGCTTTCTTT.

This sequence joins TRBV5-4 and TRBJ2-5; D call uncertain. This CDR3 spans 13 amino acids. The germline V gene has CDR1 SGHNT and CDR2 YYREEE (reference sequence). V lost 2 bases to trimming and J lost 2 bases, with 7 bases between them. CDR3 DNA sequence: TGTGCCAGCAGCTTACCAGGTCAAGAGACCCAGTACTTC. This translates into CASSLPGQETQYF.

The chain combines TRBV29-1 with TRBJ1-2; no definite D call. CDR3 length: 14 amino acids. CDR1 SQVTM and CDR2 ANQGSEA come from the germline V gene. Trimming removed 3 bases from V and 5 bases from J, with 16 bases in between. DNA of the CDR3: TGCAGCGTTGATCTCGGCGGGCTGGTTTATGGCTACACCTTC. Translating gives CSVDLGGLVYGYTF.

The V and J genes are TRBV4-1 and TRBJ1-2, with 10 bases matching TRBD1. The germline gives CDR1 MGHRA, CDR2 YSYEKL. The CDR3 is 14 residues long. Germline trimming cut 4 bases from V and 5 bases from J; bases unmatched to any gene: 4. This chain's CDR3 is CASSPMDRGYGYTF. CDR3 nucleotides: TGCGCCAGCAGCCCTATGGACAGGGGGTATGGCTACACCTTC.

The V gene is TRBV30, the J gene TRBJ2-1; D is perhaps TRBD2 (6 bases). CDR3 length equals 17 residues. Looked up from germline, CDR1 is GTSNPN and CDR2 is SVGIG (reference sequence). Trimming took 0 bases from V and 0 from J, leaving 15 bases between them. The CDR3 sequence is CAWSVLASASSYNEQFF. The CDR3 DNA is TGTGCCTGGAGTGTACTAGCTAGCGCAAGCTCCTACAATGAGCAGTTCTTC.